This T cell receptor beta chain was captured in a study of cytomegalovirus exposure and HLA in healthy donors. The study did not record CMV serostatus for this donor. The PCR had 60 Vbeta and 13 Jbeta primers. Here immunoSEQ multiplex PCR was the method, and the copy in TCRdb shows in-frame clones only, minus some. The profile covers around 150,000 clones, with around 79% appearing a single time and roughly 3.4% taken by the ten largest. V lost 7 bases to trimming and J lost 6 bases, with 16 bases between them. Germline V gene sequence: CDR1 LNHDA, CDR2 SQIVND (reference sequence). This CDR3 contains 14 residues.

The clonotype originates from a human donor in good health. The V and J genes are TRBV19 and TRBJ1-5, with D maybe TRBD1 (5 bases). Sequenced input: PBMCs. The CDR3 reads CASTSGGVRQPQHF. For the CDR3, the DNA is TGTGCCAGTACTTCTGGGGGGGTTCGTCAGCCCCAGCATTTT.